This TCR beta chain was observed in a study of blood T cell repertoires in COVID-19. On this clone itself: The same CDR3 is also encoded by other DNA sequences in this sample.

The protocol was immunoSEQ multiplex PCR, while the TCRdb copy is restricted to in-frame clones and leaves out a portion. The sample consists of tens of thousands of clones, roughly 84% of them appearing once. V shed 0 bases and J shed 2 bases, with 8 bases lying between them. Germline values: CDR1 SGDLS, CDR2 YYNGEE. This CDR3 comprises 14 residues. The chain couples TRBV9 to TRBJ2-5, with a possible D match to TRBD2 (6 bases). This TCR derives from a man aged 45-65 years with acute or convalescent COVID-19. Sequencing used peripheral blood. The CDR3 reads CASSVGGTQETQYF. The CDR3 bases are TGTGCCAGCAGCGTAGGAGGGACTCAAGAGACCCAGTACTTC.